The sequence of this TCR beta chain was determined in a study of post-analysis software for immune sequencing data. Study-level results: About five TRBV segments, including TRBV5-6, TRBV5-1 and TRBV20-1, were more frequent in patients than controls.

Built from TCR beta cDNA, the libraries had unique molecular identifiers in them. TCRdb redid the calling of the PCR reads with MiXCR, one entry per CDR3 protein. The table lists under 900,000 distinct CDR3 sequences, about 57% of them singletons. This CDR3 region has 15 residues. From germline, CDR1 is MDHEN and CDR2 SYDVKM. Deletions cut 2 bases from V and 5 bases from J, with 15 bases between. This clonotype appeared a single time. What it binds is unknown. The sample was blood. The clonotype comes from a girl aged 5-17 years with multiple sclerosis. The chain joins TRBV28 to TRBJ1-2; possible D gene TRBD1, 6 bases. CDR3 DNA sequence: TGTGCCAGCAGTTTACTCACAACAGGGTCGTATGGCTACACCTTC. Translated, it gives CASSLLTTGSYGYTF.